Here is one T cell receptor beta chain with its context. The V end was cut by 0 bases, the J end by 4 bases, with 7 bases between. From germline, CDR1 is LGHDT and CDR2 YNNKEL (reference sequence). The CDR3 has 14 amino acids. This entry is derived from a study of blood T cell repertoires in COVID-19. In assigning cohorts, the study relied on participant-reported clinical history. Original processing methods: Researchers report that nucleated cell counts were estimated from reference gene primer amplification. Clones were sequenced by immunoSEQ multiplex PCR, and TCRdb holds only the in-frame ones, with some missing. The DNA gave D and trimming, while V, J and clone size come from that table. The profile shows about 210,000 clones, around nine tenths of them singletons.

Sequencing input: PBMCs or T cells enriched from blood (not recorded which). This clonotype originated in a man between 25 and 39 years old in a cohort exposed to, infected with or recovered from COVID-19 (not recorded which). This chain connects TRBV3-1 (or the pseudogene TRBV3-2) to TRBJ2-1, with D hard to call. Written as DNA, the CDR3 is TGTGCCAGCAGCCAAGATCCCGGGTACAATGAGCAGTTCTTC. This gives the protein CASSQDPGYNEQFF.